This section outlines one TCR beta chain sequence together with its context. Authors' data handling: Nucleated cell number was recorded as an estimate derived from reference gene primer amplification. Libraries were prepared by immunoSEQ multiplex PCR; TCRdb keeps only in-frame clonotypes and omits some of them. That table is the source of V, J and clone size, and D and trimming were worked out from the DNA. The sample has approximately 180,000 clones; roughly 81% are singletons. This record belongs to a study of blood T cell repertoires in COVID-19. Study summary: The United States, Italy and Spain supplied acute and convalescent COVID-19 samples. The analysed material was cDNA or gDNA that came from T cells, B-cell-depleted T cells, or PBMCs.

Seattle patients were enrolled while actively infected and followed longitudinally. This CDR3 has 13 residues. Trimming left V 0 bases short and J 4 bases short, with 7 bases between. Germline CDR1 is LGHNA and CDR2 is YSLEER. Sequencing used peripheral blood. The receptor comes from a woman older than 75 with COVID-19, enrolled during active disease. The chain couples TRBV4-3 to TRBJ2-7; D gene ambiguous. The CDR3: CASSQDVNYEQYF. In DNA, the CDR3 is TGCGCCAGCAGCCAAGATGTCAATTACGAGCAGTACTTC.